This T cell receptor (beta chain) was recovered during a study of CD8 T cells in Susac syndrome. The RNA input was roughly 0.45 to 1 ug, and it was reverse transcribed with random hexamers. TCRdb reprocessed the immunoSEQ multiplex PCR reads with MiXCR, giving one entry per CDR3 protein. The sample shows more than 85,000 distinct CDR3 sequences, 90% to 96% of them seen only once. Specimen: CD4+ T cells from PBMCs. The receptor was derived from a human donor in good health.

The CDR3 spells CASSLDRGHNEQFF. CDR3 nucleotide sequence: TGTGCCAGCTCTCTTGACAGGGGTCACAATGAGCAGTTCTTC. The V call is TRBV18, the J call TRBJ2-1, with 8 positions matching TRBD1. Germline V gives CDR1 KGHSH, CDR2 LQKENI. The V gene end was trimmed by 6 bases and the J gene end by 5 bases; junction bases not matched to a gene: 6. This CDR3 spans 14 amino acids.